Presented here are 24 T cell receptor beta chains from one specimen sequenced in a study of blood T cell repertoires in COVID-19 (dated by TCRdb to 2020 to 2022). Library creation used the immunoSEQ multiplex PCR assay. The source is immuneACCESS, and TCRdb retained only in-frame sequences with V and J called. Part of the clones is not carried over; for the studies checked, unresolved V genes explain less than half of this, and the remainder is unexplained. The sample table shows 15,000 to 20,000 clones, and 70% to 90% are seen once. 2.5% to 3.5% of the sample is taken by the ten largest. Sequenced material: peripheral blood. The receptors were gathered from a human donor in a cohort sampled during active COVID-19.

The V and J genes are TRBV18 and TRBJ2-3, with D perhaps TRBD2 (6 bases). Germline V gene sequence: CDR1 KGHSH, CDR2 LQKENI. V was cut by 3 bases and J by 3 bases, with 10 bases left in between. The length of the CDR3 is 14 residues. The CDR3 reads CASSPGGGTDTQYF. Written as DNA, the CDR3 is TGTGCCAGCTCACCGGGTGGAGGGACAGATACGCAGTATTTT.

The CDR3 loop is CASTGSPSGGVSQETQYF. Here the CDR3 DNA reads TGTGCCAGCACAGGCTCCCCAAGCGGGGGGGTTTCCCAAGAGACCCAGTACTTC. This sequence joins TRBV27 and TRBJ2-5; TRBD2 matches 10 bases. Per the germline V gene, CDR1 is MNHEY and CDR2 is SMNVEV (reference sequence). The ends lost 7 bases at V and 1 base at J; junction bases unmatched: 15. The CDR3 length is 18 residues.

The chain couples TRBV10-2 to TRBJ2-7; 10 bases are shared with TRBD2. Germline values: CDR1 WSHSY, CDR2 SAAADI. V shed 2 bases, J shed 5 bases, and the junction held 0 bases outside the gene matches. The CDR3 has 13 residues. The chain's CDR3 is CASSETSGDEQYF. The CDR3, as DNA: TGCGCCAGCAGTGAGACTAGCGGGGACGAGCAGTACTTC.

This clone appeared a few times. DNA of the CDR3: TGCGCCAGCAGCCCCGGGACAGGGAGCAATCAGCCCCAGCATTTT. Protein: CASSPGTGSNQPQHF. This sequence joins TRBV5-1 and TRBJ1-5; 9 bases map to TRBD1. V lost 4 bases, J lost 1 base, and 3 bases stayed unmatched. This CDR3 is built from 15 residues. Germline V gives CDR1 SGHRS, CDR2 YFSETQ.

Concerning this clone: Different DNA sequences within this sample yield the same CDR3. The rearrangement links TRBV5-6 to TRBJ2-7, with TRBD1 as a possible D gene (6 bases). The CDR3 sequence is 16 residues long. Trimming pared 1 base from V and 4 bases from J, leaving 18 bases between. Germline loops: CDR1 SGHDT, CDR2 YYEEEE. CDR3 region: CASSLLLRTVSYEQYF. In DNA form, the CDR3 reads TGTGCCAGCAGCTTGTTACTCAGGACAGTTTCTTACGAGCAGTACTTC.

V usage is TRBV2 and J usage is TRBJ2-1; D is unresolved. Germline CDR1 SNHLY, CDR2 FYNNEI. This CDR3 has 15 amino acids. The V gene lost 4 bases and the J gene lost 0 bases, with 10 bases spanning the gap. For the CDR3, the DNA is TGTGCCAGCAGTGTAAGACTGTTCTCCTACAATGAGCAGTTCTTC. Amino acid sequence: CASSVRLFSYNEQFF.

The V and J genes are TRBV29-1 and TRBJ2-2, with 11 positions matching TRBD1. This CDR3 contains 15 residues. V was clipped by 7 bases and J by 4 bases; unmatched bases: 8. Looked up from germline, CDR1 is SQVTM and CDR2 is ANQGSEA. The CDR3 spells CSGTTGTGGTGELFF. The CDR3 DNA follows: TGCAGCGGTACTACCGGGACAGGGGGCACCGGGGAGCTGTTTTTT.

This clone was found once. The rearrangement joins TRBV5-1 to TRBJ2-5; the match to TRBD2 covers 7 bases. The germline V gene encodes CDR1 SGHRS and CDR2 YFSETQ. After removal of 2 bases from V and 1 base from J, the junction contained 2 bases not matched to a gene. The CDR3 is 14 residues long. The CDR3 spells CASSFSGAQETQYF. The CDR3 DNA follows: TGCGCCAGCAGCTTCAGCGGGGCCCAAGAGACCCAGTACTTC.

The chain recombines TRBV3-1 (or the pseudogene TRBV3-2) with TRBJ2-7, with 7 bases matching TRBD2. The CDR3 consists of 15 residues. J lost 2 bases, V lost 4 bases, and 8 bases had no gene match. The germline gives CDR1 LGHDT, CDR2 YNNKEL (reference sequence). The CDR3 DNA sequence: TGTGCCAGCAGCCCCGAGGCGGGGGTGGCCTACGAGCAGTACTTC. This gives the protein CASSPEAGVAYEQYF.

The genes are TRBV7-9 and TRBJ1-5; 9 positions match TRBD1. Germline-derived CDR1 and CDR2 are SEHNR and FQNEAQ (reference sequence). The CDR3 extends over 15 amino acids. V lost 5 bases and J lost 2; bases outside the gene matches: 4. CDR3 loop: CASSEGQGGNQPQHF. The CDR3 nucleotides are TGTGCCAGCAGCGAGGGACAGGGTGGCAATCAGCCCCAGCATTTT.

The gene calls are TRBV5-6 and TRBJ2-7, with D unresolved. Germline V CDR1 and CDR2: SGHDT, YYEEEE. V lost 0 bases to trimming and J lost 4 bases, with 5 bases between them. The CDR3 runs 12 residues. The CDR3: CASSLGAYEQYF. CDR3 coding DNA: TGTGCCAGCAGCTTGGGAGCGTACGAGCAGTACTTC.

The rearrangement joins TRBV5-5 to TRBJ2-5, with 9 bases that match TRBD2. Trimming cost V 4 bases and J 5 bases; bases outside gene matches: 9. There are 15 residues in the CDR3. Germline values: CDR1 SGHKS, CDR2 YYEKEE (reference sequence). The CDR3 sequence is CASSLVIAGEETQYF. The CDR3 bases are TGTGCCAGCAGCCTGGTTATAGCGGGAGAGGAGACCCAGTACTTC.

This chain links TRBV7-6 with TRBJ1-5, with a possible D match to TRBD1 (6 bases). Per the germline V gene, CDR1 is SGHVS and CDR2 is FNYEAQ. Trimming left V 11 bases short and J 0 bases short, with 20 bases between. The CDR3 spans 16 residues. In DNA, the CDR3 is TGTGCCCCCCGCTTAGGGGGGGTTTTTAGCAATCAGCCCCAGCATTTT. Translation: CAPRLGGVFSNQPQHF. Using reference TRBV7-6 and TRBJ1-5 for the parts outside the CDR3, the full variable domain is GAGVSQSPRYKVTKRGQDVALRCDPISGHVSLYWYRQALGQGPEFLTYFNYEAQQDKSGLPNDRFSAERPEGSISTLTIQRTEQRDSAMYRCAPRLGGVFSNQPQHFGDGTRLSIL.

The chain links TRBV5-4 to TRBJ1-6; D may be TRBD1 (6 bases). Germline V gives CDR1 SGHNT, CDR2 YYREEE (reference sequence). V was trimmed by 0 bases and J by 9 bases, leaving 10 bases between them. The CDR3 is made up of 14 amino acids. This chain's CDR3 is CASSLEGEGSPLHF. The CDR3, as DNA: TGTGCCAGCAGCTTGGAGGGGGAGGGTTCACCCCTCCACTTT.

The V and J genes are TRBV7-9 and TRBJ2-3, with a possible D match to TRBD1 (5 bases). The CDR3 is 14 amino acids. V was cut by 1 base and J by 6 bases, with 11 bases left in between. Germline CDR1 SEHNR, CDR2 FQNEAQ (reference sequence). The CDR3 spells CASSLGGPRDTQYF. The CDR3 bases are TGTGCCAGCAGCTTAGGGGGCCCCCGGGATACGCAGTATTTT.

This clone came up once. This chain links TRBV6-5 with TRBJ2-2; 7 bases fit TRBD1. Germline CDR1 MNHEY, CDR2 SVGAGI. The CDR3 runs 15 residues. The V segment lost 5 bases and the J segment 4 bases; nucleotides outside the gene matches: 7. DNA of the CDR3: TGTGCCAGCAGTACCGGGACAGACGTCACCGGGGAGCTGTTTTTT. Translating it yields CASSTGTDVTGELFF.

The chain combines TRBV29-1 with TRBJ1-2, with 8 bases lining up with TRBD1. CDR3 length: 14 residues. Trimming took 3 bases from V and 0 from J; bases not matched to a gene: 3. CDR1 and CDR2 (germline): SQVTM, ANQGSEA. CDR3 bases: TGCAGCGTTGATGGGGACAGGACTAACTATGGCTACACCTTC. It yields the protein CSVDGDRTNYGYTF.

This clone was detected once. The chain is built from TRBV5-1 and TRBJ2-1, with 8 bases that match TRBD1. The germline CDR1 and CDR2 sequences are SGHRS and YFSETQ. The CDR3 loop spans 15 amino acids. V was clipped by 4 bases and J by 1 base; unmatched bases: 4. The CDR3 protein is CASSPGGFSYNEQFF. CDR3 nucleotides: TGCGCCAGCAGCCCAGGGGGCTTTTCCTACAATGAGCAGTTCTTC.

This rearrangement joins TRBV19 to TRBJ1-1; D gene uncertain. The CDR3 is made up of 13 amino acids. In germline, CDR1 is LNHDA, CDR2 SQIVND (reference sequence). Deletions cut 4 bases from V and 1 base from J, with 7 bases between. The DNA of the CDR3 is TGTGCCAGTAGTACACAGAGGAACACTGAAGCTTTCTTT. This encodes CASSTQRNTEAFF.

This clone was picked up a small number of times. V gene TRBV13 combines with J gene TRBJ2-7; 10 nucleotides match TRBD2. This CDR3 is 15 amino acids long. Germline V lookup: CDR1 PRHDT, CDR2 FYEKMQ (reference sequence). V lost 4 bases, J lost 3 bases, and 6 bases stayed unmatched. The CDR3 is CASSSQAGGVYEQYF. The CDR3 DNA reads TGTGCCAGCAGCTCCCAAGCGGGAGGGGTCTACGAGCAGTACTTC.

The gene calls are TRBV19 and TRBJ2-2; perhaps TRBD1 as D (6 bases). The CDR3 is 15 residues long. The V end was cut by 10 bases, the J end by 2 bases, with 17 bases between. Germline CDR1 reads LNHDA; CDR2 reads SQIVND (reference sequence). The DNA of the CDR3 is TGTGCCATTCGGTCCGGGACATTTAACACCGGGGAGCTGTTTTTT. Encoded protein: CAIRSGTFNTGELFF.

J is TRBJ2-7 and V is TRBV7-9, with TRBD2 as a possible D gene (7 bases). Germline CDR1 reads SEHNR; CDR2 reads FQNEAQ (reference sequence). The CDR3 is 17 residues long. Trimming removed 5 bases from V and 3 bases from J, with 23 bases in between. CDR3 in amino acids: CASSRTRGSSGDYEQYF. In DNA form, the CDR3 reads TGTGCCAGCAGCCGAACAAGGGGGTCTAGCGGAGACTACGAGCAGTACTTC. The full variable domain, its missing parts supplied by reference TRBV7-9 and TRBJ2-7, is DTGVSQNPRHKITKRGQNVTFRCDPISEHNRLYWYRQTLGQGPEFLTYFQNEAQLEKSRLLSDRFSAERPKGSFSTLEIQRTEQGDSAMYLCASSRTRGSSGDYEQYFGPGTRLTVT.

The rearrangement links TRBV11-2 to TRBJ2-1; TRBD2 agrees at 8 bases. This CDR3 spans 15 amino acids. Germline trimming cut 5 bases from V and 3 bases from J; bases unmatched to any gene: 6. Germline CDR1 is SGHAT and CDR2 is FQNNGV. The CDR3 region is CASSLGLAFYNEQFF. The CDR3 DNA reads as TGTGCCAGCAGCCTTGGACTAGCCTTCTACAATGAGCAGTTCTTC.

The chain carries TRBV24-1 and TRBJ1-1; 9 nucleotides agree with TRBD1. Germline V gene data show CDR1 as KGHDR and CDR2 as SFDVKD. V lost 11 bases to trimming and J lost 2 bases; unmatched junction nucleotides: 5. The CDR3 totals 13 residues. The CDR3, as DNA: TGTGCCAGCAAGGGACAGGGTAACACTGAAGCTTTCTTT. Its protein product is CASKGQGNTEAFF.